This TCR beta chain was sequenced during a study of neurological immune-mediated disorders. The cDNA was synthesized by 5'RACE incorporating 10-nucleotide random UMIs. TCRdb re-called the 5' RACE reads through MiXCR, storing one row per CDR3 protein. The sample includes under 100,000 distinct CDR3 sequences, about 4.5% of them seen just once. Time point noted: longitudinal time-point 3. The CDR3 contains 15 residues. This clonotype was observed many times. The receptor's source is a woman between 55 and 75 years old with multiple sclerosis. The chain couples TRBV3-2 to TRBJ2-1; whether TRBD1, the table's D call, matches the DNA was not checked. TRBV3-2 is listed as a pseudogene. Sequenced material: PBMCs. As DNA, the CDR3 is TGTGCCAGCAGCCAGAACGGGGGGATTTACAATGAGCAGTTCTTC. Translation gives CASSQNGGIYNEQFF.